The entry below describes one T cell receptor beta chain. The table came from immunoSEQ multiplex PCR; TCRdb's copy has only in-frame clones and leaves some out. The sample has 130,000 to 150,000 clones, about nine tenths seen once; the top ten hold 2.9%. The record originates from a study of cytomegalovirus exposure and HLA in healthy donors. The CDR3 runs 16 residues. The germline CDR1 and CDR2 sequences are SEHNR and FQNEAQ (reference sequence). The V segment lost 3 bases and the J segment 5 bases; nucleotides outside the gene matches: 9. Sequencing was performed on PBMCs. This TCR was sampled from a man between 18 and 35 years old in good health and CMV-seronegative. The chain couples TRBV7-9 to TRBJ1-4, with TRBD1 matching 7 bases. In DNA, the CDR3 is TGTGCCAGCAGCTTTCTCAGGGGGGCCGCAAATGAAAAACTGTTTTTT. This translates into CASSFLRGAANEKLFF.